This TCR beta chain was sequenced in a study of blood T cell repertoires in COVID-19. TCRdb keeps only in-frame clones here, not all; method: immunoSEQ multiplex PCR. Of roughly 220,000 clones listed, around 84% are singletons. This clone was seen just once. Looked up from germline, CDR1 is MGHDK and CDR2 is SYGVNS. Trimming shortened V by 0 bases and J by 4 bases, and 7 bases separated the two germline ends. This CDR3 spans 13 amino acids. The sequence derives from a man older than 75 with acute or convalescent COVID-19. The chain has TRBV25-1 and TRBJ2-7; no firm D call. Specimen: peripheral blood. CDR3: CASSEYGRYEQYF. CDR3 DNA: TGTGCCAGCAGTGAATACGGCAGGTACGAGCAGTACTTC.